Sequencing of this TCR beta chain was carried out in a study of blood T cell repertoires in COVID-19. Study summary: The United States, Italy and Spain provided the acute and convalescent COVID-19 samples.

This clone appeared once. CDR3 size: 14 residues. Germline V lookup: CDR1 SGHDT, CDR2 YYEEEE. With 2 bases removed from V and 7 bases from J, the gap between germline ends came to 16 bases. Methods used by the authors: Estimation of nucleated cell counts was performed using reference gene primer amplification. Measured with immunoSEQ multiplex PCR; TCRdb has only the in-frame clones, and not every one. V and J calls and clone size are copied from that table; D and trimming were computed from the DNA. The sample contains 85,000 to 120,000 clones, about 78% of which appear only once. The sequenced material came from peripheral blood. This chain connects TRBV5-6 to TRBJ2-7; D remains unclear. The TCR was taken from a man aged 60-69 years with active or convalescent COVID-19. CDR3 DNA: TGTGCCAGCAGCTTTGGTTTCAGGTCTACGGAGCAGTACTTC. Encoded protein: CASSFGFRSTEQYF.